This TCR beta chain was recovered during a study of cytomegalovirus exposure and HLA in healthy donors. This CDR3 spans 15 amino acids. V lost 6 bases and J 2 bases, leaving 17 bases between the germline ends. Germline V gene data show CDR1 as WSHSY and CDR2 as SAAADI. The study's findings and limits: Researchers reported that a few CMV-associated chains were confirmed in vitro as CMV antigen-specific.

The sample holds a few counts of this clone. The target antigen is unknown. The PCR made use of 60 Vbeta and 13 Jbeta primers. Source study methods: Unique TCR beta chains totaled some 80 million in a later count, with roughly 11 million of them shared. Using immunoSEQ multiplex PCR, the repertoire was profiled, and TCRdb retains in-frame clones only, with some absent. That table supplies the V and J calls and clone size; D and trimming were determined from the DNA. The sample holds about 150,000 clones, approximately 78% seen once. The source of this sequence is a woman between 45 and 60 years old in good health and CMV-seropositive. The rearrangement uses TRBV10-2 and TRBJ2-7; the D gene is possibly TRBD1 (6 bases). Sequencing was performed on PBMCs. The CDR3 nucleotides are TGCGCCAGCAGCCCAAACAGGGTCCAGGCCTACGAGCAGTACTTC. This gives the protein CASSPNRVQAYEQYF.